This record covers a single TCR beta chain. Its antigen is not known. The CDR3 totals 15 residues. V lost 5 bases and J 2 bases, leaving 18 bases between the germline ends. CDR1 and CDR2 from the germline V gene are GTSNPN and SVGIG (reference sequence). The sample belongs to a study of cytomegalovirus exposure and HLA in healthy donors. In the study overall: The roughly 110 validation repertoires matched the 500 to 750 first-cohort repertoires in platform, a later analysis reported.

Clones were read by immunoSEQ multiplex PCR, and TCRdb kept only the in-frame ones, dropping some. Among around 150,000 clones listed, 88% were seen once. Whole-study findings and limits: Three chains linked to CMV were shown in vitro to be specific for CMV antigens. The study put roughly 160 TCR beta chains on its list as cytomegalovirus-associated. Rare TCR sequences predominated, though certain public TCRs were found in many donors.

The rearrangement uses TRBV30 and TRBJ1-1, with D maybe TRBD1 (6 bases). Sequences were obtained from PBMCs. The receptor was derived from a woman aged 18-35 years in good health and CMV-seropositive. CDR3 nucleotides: TGTGCCTGGGCGGGGGGCCCATCGGGCAACACTGAAGCTTTCTTT. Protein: CAWAGGPSGNTEAFF.